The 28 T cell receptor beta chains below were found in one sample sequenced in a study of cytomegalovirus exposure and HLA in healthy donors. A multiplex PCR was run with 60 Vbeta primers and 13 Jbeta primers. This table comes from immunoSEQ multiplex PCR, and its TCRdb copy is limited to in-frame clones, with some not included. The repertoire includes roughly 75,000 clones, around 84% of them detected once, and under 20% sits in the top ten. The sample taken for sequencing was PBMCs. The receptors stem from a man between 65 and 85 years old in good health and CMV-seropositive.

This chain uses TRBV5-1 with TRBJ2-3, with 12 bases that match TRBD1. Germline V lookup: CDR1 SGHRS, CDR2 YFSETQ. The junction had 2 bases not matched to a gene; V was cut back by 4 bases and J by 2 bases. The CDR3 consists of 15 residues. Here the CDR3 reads CASSGTGGNTDTQYF. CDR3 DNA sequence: TGCGCCAGCAGCGGGACAGGGGGCAACACAGATACGCAGTATTTT. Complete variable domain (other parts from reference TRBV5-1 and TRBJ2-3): KAGVTQTPRYLIKTRGQQVTLSCSPISGHRSVSWYQQTPGQGLQFLFEYFSETQRNKGNFPGRFSGRQFSNSRSEMNVSTLELGDSALYLCASSGTGGNTDTQYFGPGTRLTVL.

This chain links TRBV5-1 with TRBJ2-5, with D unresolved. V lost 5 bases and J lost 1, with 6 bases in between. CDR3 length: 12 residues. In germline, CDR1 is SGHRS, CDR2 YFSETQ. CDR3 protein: CASSLSQETQYF. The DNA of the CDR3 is TGCGCCAGCAGTCTCTCCCAAGAGACCCAGTACTTC.

In DNA form, the CDR3 reads TGTGCCAGCGGCTTACACAATGAGCAGTTCTTC. Protein: CASGLHNEQFF. This rearrangement joins TRBV2 to TRBJ2-1, with D hard to call. CDR1 is SNHLY, CDR2 FYNNEI, per germline. The CDR3 consists of 11 residues. V lost 8 bases to trimming and J lost 5 bases, with 7 bases between them.

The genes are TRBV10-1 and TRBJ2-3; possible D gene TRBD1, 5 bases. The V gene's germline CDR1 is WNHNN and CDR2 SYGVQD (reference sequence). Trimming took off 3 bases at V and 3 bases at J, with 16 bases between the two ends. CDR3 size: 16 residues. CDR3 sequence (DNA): TGCGCCAGCAGTGACTCGCAGGGAATTGAAACAGATACGCAGTATTTT. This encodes CASSDSQGIETDTQYF.

For the CDR3, the DNA is TGTGCCAGCGGGGGGGGGACTAGCGGGAGAGGAGGGCAGTTCTTC. This gives the protein CASGGGTSGRGGQFF. V and J are TRBV7-9 and TRBJ2-1; the match to TRBD2 covers 14 bases. This CDR3 has 15 residues. Looked up from germline, CDR1 is SEHNR and CDR2 is FQNEAQ (reference sequence). Trimming at V came to 8 bases and at J to 12 bases, leaving 12 bases not matched to a gene.

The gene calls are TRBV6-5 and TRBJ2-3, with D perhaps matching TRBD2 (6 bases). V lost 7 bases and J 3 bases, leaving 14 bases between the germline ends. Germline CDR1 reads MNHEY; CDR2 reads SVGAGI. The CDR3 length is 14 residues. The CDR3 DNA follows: TGTGCCAGCAAACAAGCGGGCGGAACAGATACGCAGTATTTT. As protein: CASKQAGGTDTQYF.

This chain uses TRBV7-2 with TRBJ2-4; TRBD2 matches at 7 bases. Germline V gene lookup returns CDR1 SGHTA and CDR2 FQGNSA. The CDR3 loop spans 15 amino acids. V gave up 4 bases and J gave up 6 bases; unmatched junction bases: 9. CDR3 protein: CASSYGGLSRNIQYF. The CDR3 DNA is TGTGCCAGCAGCTACGGGGGACTATCTAGAAACATTCAGTACTTC.

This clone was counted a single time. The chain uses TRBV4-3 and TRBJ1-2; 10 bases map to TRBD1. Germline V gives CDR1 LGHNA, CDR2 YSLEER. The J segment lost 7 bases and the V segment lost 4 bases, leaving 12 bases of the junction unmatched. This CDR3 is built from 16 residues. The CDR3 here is CASSRSATGGLGGYTF. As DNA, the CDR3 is TGCGCCAGCAGCCGGTCGGCGACAGGGGGCCTAGGTGGCTACACCTTC.

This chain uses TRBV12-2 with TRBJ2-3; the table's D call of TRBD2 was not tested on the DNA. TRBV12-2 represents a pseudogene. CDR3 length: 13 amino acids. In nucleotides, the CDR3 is TGTGCAAGTCGCCCTTCCAGCGCAGATACGCAGTATTTT. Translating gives CASRPSSADTQYF.

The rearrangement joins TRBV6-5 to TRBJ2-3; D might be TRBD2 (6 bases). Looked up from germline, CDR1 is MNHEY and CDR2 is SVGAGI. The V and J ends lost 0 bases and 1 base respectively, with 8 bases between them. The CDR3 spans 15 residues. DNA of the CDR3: TGTGCCAGCAGTTACTCCGGGAGTGGCACAGATACGCAGTATTTT. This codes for CASSYSGSGTDTQYF.

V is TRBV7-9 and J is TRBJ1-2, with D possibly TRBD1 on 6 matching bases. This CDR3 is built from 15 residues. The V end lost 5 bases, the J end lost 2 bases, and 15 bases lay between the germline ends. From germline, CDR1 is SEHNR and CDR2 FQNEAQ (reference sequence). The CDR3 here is CASSANPGQNYGYTF. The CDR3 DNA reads TGTGCCAGCAGCGCAAACCCTGGACAGAACTATGGCTACACCTTC.

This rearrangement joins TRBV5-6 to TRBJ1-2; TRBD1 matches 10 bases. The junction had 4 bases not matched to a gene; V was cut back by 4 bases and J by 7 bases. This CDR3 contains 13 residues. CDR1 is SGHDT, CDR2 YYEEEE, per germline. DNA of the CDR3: TGTGCCAGCAGCCGACAGGGGGCCTTTGGCTACACCTTC. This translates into CASSRQGAFGYTF.

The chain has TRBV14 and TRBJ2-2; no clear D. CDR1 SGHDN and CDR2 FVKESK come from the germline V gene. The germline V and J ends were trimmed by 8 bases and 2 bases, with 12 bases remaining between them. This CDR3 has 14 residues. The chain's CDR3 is CASGVGGNTGELFF. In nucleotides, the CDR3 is TGTGCCAGCGGCGTCGGCGGCAACACCGGGGAGCTGTTTTTT. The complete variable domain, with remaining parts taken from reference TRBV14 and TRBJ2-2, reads EAGVTQFPSHSVIEKGQTVTLRCDPISGHDNLYWYRRVMGKEIKFLLHFVKESKQDESGMPNNRFLAERTGGTYSTLKVQPAELEDSGVYFCASGVGGNTGELFFGEGSRLTVL.

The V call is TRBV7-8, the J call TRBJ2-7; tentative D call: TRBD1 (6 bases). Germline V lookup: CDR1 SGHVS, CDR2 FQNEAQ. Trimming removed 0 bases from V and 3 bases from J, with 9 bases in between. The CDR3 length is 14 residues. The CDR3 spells CASSLAKGDYEQYF. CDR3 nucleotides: TGTGCCAGCAGCTTAGCGAAGGGGGACTACGAGCAGTACTTC.

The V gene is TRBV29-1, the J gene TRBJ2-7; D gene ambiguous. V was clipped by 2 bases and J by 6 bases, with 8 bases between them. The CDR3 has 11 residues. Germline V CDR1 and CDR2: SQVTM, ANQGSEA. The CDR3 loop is CSVESGSEQYF. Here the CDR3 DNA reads TGCAGCGTTGAATCCGGGTCCGAGCAGTACTTC.

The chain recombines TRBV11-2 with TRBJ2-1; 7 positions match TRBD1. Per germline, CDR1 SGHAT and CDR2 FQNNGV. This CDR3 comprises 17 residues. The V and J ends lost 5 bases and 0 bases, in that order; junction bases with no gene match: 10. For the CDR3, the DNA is TGTGCCAGCAGCCGAAGTAGGGACAGAGACTCCTACAATGAGCAGTTCTTC. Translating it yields CASSRSRDRDSYNEQFF. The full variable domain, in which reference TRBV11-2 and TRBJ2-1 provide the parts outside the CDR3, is EAGVAQSPRYKIIEKRQSVAFWCNPISGHATLYWYQQILGQGPKLLIQFQNNGVVDDSQLPKDRFSAERLKGVDSTLKIQPAKLEDSAVYLCASSRSRDRDSYNEQFFGPGTRLTVL.

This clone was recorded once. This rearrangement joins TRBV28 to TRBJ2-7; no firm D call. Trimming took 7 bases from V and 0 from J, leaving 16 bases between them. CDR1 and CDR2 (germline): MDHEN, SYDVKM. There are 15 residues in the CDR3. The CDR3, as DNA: TGTGCCAGCACTCCATCGACCCCTAGCTCCTACGAGCAGTACTTC. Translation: CASTPSTPSSYEQYF.

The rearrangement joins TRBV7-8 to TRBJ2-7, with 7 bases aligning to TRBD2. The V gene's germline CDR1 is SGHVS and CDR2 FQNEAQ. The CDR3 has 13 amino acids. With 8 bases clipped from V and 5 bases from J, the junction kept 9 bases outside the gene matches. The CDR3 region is CASLGGTFDEQYF. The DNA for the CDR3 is TGTGCCAGCCTGGGAGGGACCTTCGACGAGCAGTACTTC.

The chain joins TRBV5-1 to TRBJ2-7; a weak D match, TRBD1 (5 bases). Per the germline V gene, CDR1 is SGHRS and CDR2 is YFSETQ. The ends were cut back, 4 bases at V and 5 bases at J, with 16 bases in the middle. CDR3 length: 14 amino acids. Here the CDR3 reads CASSDQGLGNEQYF. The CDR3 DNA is TGCGCCAGCAGCGATCAGGGCCTAGGCAACGAGCAGTACTTC.

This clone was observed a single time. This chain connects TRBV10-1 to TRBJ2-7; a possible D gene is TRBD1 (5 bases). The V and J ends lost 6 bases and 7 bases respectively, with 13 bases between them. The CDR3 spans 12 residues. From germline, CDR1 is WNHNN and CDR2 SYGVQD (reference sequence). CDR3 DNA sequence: TGCGCCAGCAGCCAAAGCGCAGGGGAGCAGTACTTC. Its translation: CASSQSAGEQYF.

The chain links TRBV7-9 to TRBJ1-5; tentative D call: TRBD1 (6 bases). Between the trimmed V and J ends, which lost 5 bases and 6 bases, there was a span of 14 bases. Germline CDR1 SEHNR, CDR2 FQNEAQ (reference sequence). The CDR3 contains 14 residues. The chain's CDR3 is CASSPTGIGQPQHF. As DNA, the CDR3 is TGTGCCAGCAGCCCAACAGGGATCGGTCAGCCCCAGCATTTT.

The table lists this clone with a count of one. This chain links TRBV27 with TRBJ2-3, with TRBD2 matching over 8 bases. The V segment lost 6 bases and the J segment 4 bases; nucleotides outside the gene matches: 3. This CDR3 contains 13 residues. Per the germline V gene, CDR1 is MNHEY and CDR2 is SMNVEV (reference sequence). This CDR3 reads CASSGGAPDTQYF. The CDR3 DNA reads TGTGCCAGCAGCGGGGGGGCCCCAGATACGCAGTATTTT.

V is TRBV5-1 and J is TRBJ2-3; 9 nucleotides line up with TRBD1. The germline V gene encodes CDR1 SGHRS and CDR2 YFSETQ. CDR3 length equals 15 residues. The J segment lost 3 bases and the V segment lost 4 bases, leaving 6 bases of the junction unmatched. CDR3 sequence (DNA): TGCGCCAGCAGCCCCGGACAGGGGCAGACAGATACGCAGTATTTT. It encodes CASSPGQGQTDTQYF.

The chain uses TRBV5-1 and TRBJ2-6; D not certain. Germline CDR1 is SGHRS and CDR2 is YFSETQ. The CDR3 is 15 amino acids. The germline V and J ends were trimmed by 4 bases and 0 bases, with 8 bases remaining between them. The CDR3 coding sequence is TGCGCCAGCAGCCCAGATCTCTCTGGGGCCAACGTCCTGACTTTC. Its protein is CASSPDLSGANVLTF.

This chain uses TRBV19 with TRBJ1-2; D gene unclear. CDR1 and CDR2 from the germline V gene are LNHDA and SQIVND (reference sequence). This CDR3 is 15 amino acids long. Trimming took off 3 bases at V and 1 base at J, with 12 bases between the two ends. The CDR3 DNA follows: TGTGCCAGTAGTATCGGCGGAGCCTATAACTATGGCTACACCTTC. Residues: CASSIGGAYNYGYTF.

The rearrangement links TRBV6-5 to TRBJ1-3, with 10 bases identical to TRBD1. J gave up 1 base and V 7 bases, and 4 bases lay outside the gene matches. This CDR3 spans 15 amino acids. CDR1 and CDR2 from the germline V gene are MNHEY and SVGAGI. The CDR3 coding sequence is TGTGCCAGCACTGGACAGGGGGAATCTGGAAACACCATATATTTT. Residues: CASTGQGESGNTIYF.

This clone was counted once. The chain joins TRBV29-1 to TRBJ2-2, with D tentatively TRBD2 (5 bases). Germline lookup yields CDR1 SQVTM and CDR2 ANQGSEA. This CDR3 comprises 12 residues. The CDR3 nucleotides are TGCAGTGTGGGGATGAGGGCCGGGGAGCTGTTTTTT. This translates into CSVGMRAGELFF.

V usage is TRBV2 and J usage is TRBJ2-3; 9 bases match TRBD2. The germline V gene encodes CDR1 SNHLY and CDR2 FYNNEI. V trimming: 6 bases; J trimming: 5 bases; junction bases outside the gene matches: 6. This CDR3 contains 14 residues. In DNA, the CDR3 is TGTGCCAGCAGGCGGGAGGGAGCTAGAGATACGCAGTATTTT. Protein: CASRREGARDTQYF.